These 22 T cell receptor beta chains were all obtained from the same sample, sequenced in a study of T cell repertoires in cytomegalovirus infection. TCRdb re-called the reads through MiXCR, storing one row per CDR3 protein. The sample shows some 300,000 distinct CDR3 sequences, roughly an eighth of them seen only once. The sample was PBMCs. Source of these receptors: a human donor in good health (CMV status not recorded). Some clones in this sample may be carry-over from other donors' samples.

The chain combines TRBV7-3 with TRBJ2-3; 7 bases agree with TRBD2. CDR1 SGHTA and CDR2 FQGTGA come from the germline V gene. CDR3 size: 16 residues. Trimming took 5 bases from V and 0 from J; bases not matched to a gene: 8. The CDR3 DNA reads TGTGCCAGCAGCCAGGGTGGGGGGGGGAGCACAGATACGCAGTATTTT. As protein: CASSQGGGGSTDTQYF.

This rearrangement joins TRBV15 to TRBJ1-1; no clear D. This CDR3 is 15 amino acids long. Trimming cost V 0 bases and J 5 bases, with 13 bases left between them. CDR1 LNHNV and CDR2 YYDKDF come from the germline V gene (reference sequence). The CDR3 DNA reads as TGTGCCACCAGCAGAGATCAGATCCCCGGTACTGAAGCTTTCTTT. Its protein product is CATSRDQIPGTEAFF. The full variable domain, in which reference TRBV15 and TRBJ1-1 provide the parts outside the CDR3, is DAMVIQNPRYQVTQFGKPVTLSCSQTLNHNVMYWYQQKSSQAPKLLFHYYDKDFNNEADTPDNFQSRRPNTSFCFLDIRSPGLGDTAMYLCATSRDQIPGTEAFFGQGTRLTVV.

V usage is TRBV20-1 and J usage is TRBJ1-1; no reliable D call. The V gene lost 5 bases and the J gene lost 3 bases, with 16 bases spanning the gap. CDR3 length: 14 residues. Germline CDR1 DFQATT, CDR2 SNEGSKA (reference sequence). The CDR3 protein is CSAENEGLDTEAFF. The CDR3 region has the DNA TGCAGTGCTGAGAATGAGGGTTTGGACACTGAAGCTTTCTTT.

This clonotype occurred a few times. The rearrangement uses TRBV24-1 and TRBJ2-1, with TRBD1 matching over 11 bases. This CDR3 comprises 15 residues. J was trimmed by 10 bases and V by 3 bases; bases with no gene match: 7. The germline gives CDR1 KGHDR, CDR2 SFDVKD. CDR3 region: CATSDAGTGGREQFF. CDR3 bases: TGTGCCACCAGTGATGCCGGGACAGGGGGAAGGGAGCAGTTCTTC.

This clonotype came up a few times. CDR3 bases: TGTGCCAGCAGCCGGTTGGGAGGCGGCCCCAGCACTGAAGCTTTCTTT. Translation: CASSRLGGGPSTEAFF. The chain links TRBV11-2 to TRBJ1-1, with no clear D. Germline V CDR1 and CDR2: SGHAT, FQNNGV. The length of the CDR3 is 16 residues. V gave up 5 bases and J gave up 4 bases, with 20 bases separating them.

This clonotype occurred many times. The chain carries TRBV4-1 and TRBJ1-1, with D uncertain. Germline V gene data show CDR1 as MGHRA and CDR2 as YSYEKL. Deletions cut 3 bases from V and 2 bases from J, with 16 bases between. The CDR3 runs to 16 residues. CDR3 sequence: CASSHPHLGVNTEAFF. CDR3 nucleotides: TGCGCCAGCAGCCATCCTCACCTGGGCGTCAACACTGAAGCTTTCTTT.

This chain uses TRBV20-1 with TRBJ2-7, with TRBD2 as a possible D gene (5 bases). The CDR3 length is 12 residues. Looked up from germline, CDR1 is DFQATT and CDR2 is SNEGSKA (reference sequence). The V and J ends lost 4 bases and 1 base respectively, with 8 bases between them. CDR3 sequence: CSATLDSYEQYF. The CDR3 DNA follows: TGCAGTGCTACACTAGATTCCTACGAGCAGTACTTC.

Of note for this clonotype: Being one base from a much bigger clone, this may be a read error. V usage is TRBV5-4 and J usage is TRBJ2-1; D remains ambiguous. Germline CDR1 SGHNT, CDR2 YYREEE (reference sequence). This CDR3 has 16 amino acids. The CDR3 loop reads CASSTQTYSSFNEQFF. The CDR3 nucleotides are TGTGCCAGCAGCACCCAGACCTACAGCTCCTTCAATGAGCAGTTCTTC.

The sample holds many counts of this clonotype. The CDR3 nucleotides are TGCAGTGCTAGAAATCTCGACAGGGGAGGAGAAAAACTGTTTTTT. Translation gives CSARNLDRGGEKLFF. The genes are TRBV20-1 and TRBJ1-4; 8 nucleotides agree with TRBD1. Germline V lookup: CDR1 DFQATT, CDR2 SNEGSKA (reference sequence). The junction had 10 bases not matched to a gene; V was cut back by 2 bases and J by 8 bases. This CDR3 has 15 amino acids.

This clonotype showed up many times. The DNA for the CDR3 is TGTGCCAGTATGGGGACAGGACTTAACTATGGCTACACCTTC. This gives the protein CASMGTGLNYGYTF. This chain connects TRBV19 to TRBJ1-2, with TRBD1 identical over 8 bases. Germline V gene sequence: CDR1 LNHDA, CDR2 SQIVND (reference sequence). The CDR3 runs 14 residues. Trimming at V came to 7 bases and at J to 1 base, leaving 5 bases not matched to a gene. Looking up the rest from reference TRBV19 and TRBJ1-2 gives the full variable domain: DGGITQSPKYLFRKEGQNVTLSCEQNLNHDAMYWYRQDPGQGLRLIYYSQIVNDFQKGDIAEGYSVSREKKESFPLTVTSAQKNPTAFYLCASMGTGLNYGYTFGSGTRLTVV.

This clonotype was observed many times. The chain carries TRBV4-3 and TRBJ2-7; D remains ambiguous. The CDR3 spans 16 residues. V gave up 0 bases and J gave up 0 bases, with 12 bases separating them. The V gene's germline CDR1 is LGHNA and CDR2 YSLEER. Written as DNA, the CDR3 is TGCGCCAGCAGCCAAGATCATGGCAGTGACTCCTACGAGCAGTACTTC. It codes for CASSQDHGSDSYEQYF.

This clonotype has a count of ten or more. The genes are TRBV10-3 and TRBJ2-1; D remains ambiguous. Germline V gene data show CDR1 as ENHRY and CDR2 as SYGVKD. Trimming pared 4 bases from V and 8 bases from J, leaving 18 bases between. The length of the CDR3 is 15 residues. In DNA, the CDR3 is TGTGCCATCAGTGGGGATAGACTCACCACCCATGAGCAGTTCTTC. Its protein is CAISGDRLTTHEQFF.

Many counts were recorded for this clonotype. V is TRBV28 and J is TRBJ2-7; D gene uncertain. V lost 2 bases, J lost 2 bases, and 13 bases lay in between. The CDR3 loop spans 15 amino acids. CDR1 and CDR2 (germline): MDHEN, SYDVKM. CDR3 nucleotide sequence: TGTGCCAGCAGTTTAGATGCAGGCTATACCTACGAGCAGTACTTC. This codes for CASSLDAGYTYEQYF.

This clonotype was observed at least ten times. One junction end disagrees with the germline gene, perhaps due to a read error. This rearrangement joins TRBV4-1 to TRBJ2-1; 7 bases map to TRBD2. Looked up from germline, CDR1 is MGHRA and CDR2 is YSYEKL. The CDR3 is 15 residues long. CDR3 coding DNA: TGTGCCAGCAGTCATGGGCGGGAGACCTACAATGAGCAGTTCTTC. Amino acid sequence: CASSHGRETYNEQFF.

In this sample, this clonotype turned up many times. This chain connects TRBV7-6 to TRBJ2-5; 7 bases line up with TRBD2. CDR3 length equals 15 residues. The germline V gene has CDR1 SGHVS and CDR2 FNYEAQ. The junction had 7 bases not matched to a gene; V was cut back by 2 bases and J by 4 bases. CDR3 sequence: CASSLRLAEGETQYF. The DNA of the CDR3 is TGTGCCAGCAGCTTAAGACTAGCAGAGGGAGAGACCCAGTACTTC.

The sample holds many counts of this clonotype. The chain carries TRBV7-2 and TRBJ1-2, with 10 bases fitting TRBD1. This CDR3 contains 14 residues. Germline V CDR1 and CDR2: SGHTA, FQGNSA. V was clipped by 5 bases and J by 7 bases; unmatched bases: 7. CDR3 nucleotides: TGTGCCAGCAGCCCAGGACAGGGGGTTGGTGGCTACACCTTC. It is translated as CASSPGQGVGGYTF.

This clonotype was found a few times. This chain links TRBV29-1 with TRBJ2-3, with D possibly matching TRBD1 (5 bases). Trimming pared 3 bases from V and 6 bases from J, leaving 10 bases between. Germline loops: CDR1 SQVTM, CDR2 ANQGSEA. The CDR3 is 12 amino acids. CDR3 sequence (DNA): TGCAGCGTTGAGGGCAGGGTTGATACGCAGTATTTT. Its translation is CSVEGRVDTQYF.

This clonotype was seen a few times. The chain is built from TRBV7-2 and TRBJ2-7, with D unresolved. The germline V gene has CDR1 SGHTA and CDR2 FQGNSA. The V gene lost 5 bases and the J gene lost 4 bases, with 12 bases spanning the gap. This CDR3 spans 13 amino acids. For the CDR3, the DNA is TGTGCCAGCAGCCCGGTGCCTCCTTACGAGCAGTACTTC. Residues: CASSPVPPYEQYF.

This clonotype was found many times. The chain carries TRBV7-2 and TRBJ2-2, with D possibly matching TRBD2 (6 bases). V was shortened by 5 bases and J by 2 bases, with 12 bases between the two germline ends. Germline values: CDR1 SGHTA, CDR2 FQGNSA. This CDR3 has 15 residues. The CDR3 spells CASSPRTTNTGELFF. In nucleotides, the CDR3 is TGTGCCAGCAGCCCGAGGACTACTAACACCGGGGAGCTGTTTTTT.

The chain uses TRBV29-1 and TRBJ2-7; D possibly corresponds to TRBD1 (5 bases). Trimming stripped 5 bases from V and 0 bases from J, with 11 bases between. The CDR3 is 13 amino acids. The germline V gene has CDR1 SQVTM and CDR2 ANQGSEA. The CDR3 sequence: CSVYDRASYEQYF. The CDR3, as DNA: TGCAGCGTTTATGACAGAGCCTCCTACGAGCAGTACTTC.

Ten or more counts support this clonotype. V usage is TRBV27 and J usage is TRBJ1-1; TRBD1 is a possible D gene (5 bases). The CDR3 sequence is 14 residues long. The V end was cut by 0 bases, the J end by 1 base, with 6 bases between. CDR1 and CDR2 (germline): MNHEY, SMNVEV (reference sequence). CDR3 amino acids: CASSLSGPNTEAFF. For the CDR3, the DNA is TGTGCCAGCAGTTTATCGGGGCCGAACACTGAAGCTTTCTTT.

V usage is TRBV19 and J usage is TRBJ2-1; 11 bases match TRBD2. The CDR3 has 14 residues. Germline-derived CDR1 and CDR2 are LNHDA and SQIVND (reference sequence). The V segment lost 7 bases and the J segment 9 bases; nucleotides outside the gene matches: 8. As DNA, the CDR3 is TGTGCCAGTACGAAACTAGCGGGAGTTAGTGAGCAGTTCTTC. This codes for CASTKLAGVSEQFF.